A selection of T cell receptor beta chains follows, all from one sample in a study of CD8 T cells in ankylosing spondylitis. TCRdb independently ran MiXCR on the 5' RACE reads; one entry per CDR3 protein. This table holds about 240,000 distinct CDR3 sequences, roughly a tenth found once. Sequences were obtained from blood, either unsorted or a sorted T cell fraction (not recorded which). Receptors were obtained from a male donor with ankylosing spondylitis or in good health (not recorded which). Both conserved end residues are part of each CDR3. Fields, in order: clone size, D gene, J gene, V gene, CDR3 DNA, CDR3 protein. A D gene is named only where the DNA matches it firmly. Where a row states a size, it is once, few, many or the class of an expanded clone; other rows omit it.

size: NA
D: NA
J: TRBJ2-7
V: TRBV20-1
DNA: TGCAGTGCTAGCCGAGCGGCTATCCCCTACGAGCAGTACTTC
CDR3: CSASRAAIPYEQYF

size: many
D: TRBD2
J: TRBJ2-3
V: TRBV6-1
DNA: TGTGCCAGCAGCTCTCTTAGCGGGAGGACAGATACGCAGTATTTT
CDR3: CASSSLSGRTDTQYF

size: many
D: TRBD1
J: TRBJ2-5
V: TRBV12-3/TRBV12-4
DNA: TGTGCCAGCAGCAGCCTTTGGGACAGCGTGAAGACCCAGTACTTC
CDR3: CASSSLWDSVKTQYF

size: many
D: NA
J: TRBJ2-1
V: TRBV10-3
DNA: TGTGCCATCGTTGGGGGGAACAATGAGCAGTTCTTC
CDR3: CAIVGGNNEQFF

size: many
D: NA
J: TRBJ1-1
V: TRBV20-1
DNA: TGCAGTGCTAGAGATCCCAGAATGAACACTGAAGCTTTCTTT
CDR3: CSARDPRMNTEAFF

size: NA
D: TRBD1
J: TRBJ2-3
V: TRBV7-2
DNA: TGTGCCAGCAGCTTGAGGGGGACAGGCACTAGCACAGATACGCAGTATTTT
CDR3: CASSLRGTGTSTDTQYF

size: many
D: NA
J: TRBJ1-1
V: TRBV12-5
DNA: TGTGCTAGTGGTTCGGGGCAGGGCGTGAACACTGAAGCTTTCTTT
CDR3: CASGSGQGVNTEAFF

size: NA
D: NA
J: TRBJ2-3
V: TRBV11-2
DNA: TGTGCCAGCAGCTTGTATTTGGCTGTGGATACGCAGTATTTT
CDR3: CASSLYLAVDTQYF

size: many
D: TRBD1
J: TRBJ1-1
V: TRBV20-1
DNA: TGCAGTGCTAACAGGGGGGGGGACGGAGCAACTGAAGCTTTCTTT
CDR3: CSANRGGDGATEAFF

size: NA
D: NA
J: TRBJ2-7
V: TRBV11-2
DNA: TGTGCCAGCAGCTTAGAAAGGGGGGCCTACGAGCAGTACTTC
CDR3: CASSLERGAYEQYF

size: NA
D: TRBD1
J: TRBJ2-2
V: TRBV10-1
DNA: TGCGCCAGTTGTAAAGGACAGGGAAGCACCGGGGAGCTGTTTTTT
CDR3: CASCKGQGSTGELFF

size: few
D: NA
J: TRBJ1-5
V: TRBV3-1
DNA: TGTGCCAGCAGCCAAGGATGGGGGAATAGCAATCAGCCCCAGCATTTT
CDR3: CASSQGWGNSNQPQHF

size: NA
D: TRBD2
J: TRBJ2-3
V: TRBV3-1
DNA: TGTGCCAGCAGCAGGGAGTTAGCGGGGGGGTCGGATACGCAGTATTTT
CDR3: CASSRELAGGSDTQYF

size: many
D: NA
J: TRBJ2-3
V: TRBV7-2
DNA: TGTGCCAGCAGCTCAGGACTAGGGGGGGGCACAGATACGCAGTATTTT
CDR3: CASSSGLGGGTDTQYF

size: many
D: TRBD1
J: TRBJ2-7
V: TRBV5-1
DNA: TGCGCCAGCAGCTCTACCGCCCAATGGACAGGGGGCTACGAGCAGTACTTC
CDR3: CASSSTAQWTGGYEQYF

size: NA
D: NA
J: TRBJ2-3
V: TRBV7-8
DNA: TGTGCCAGCAGCCCTTTAGCGGAGCCCAACACAGATACGCAGTATTTT
CDR3: CASSPLAEPNTDTQYF

size: NA
D: NA
J: TRBJ2-4
V: TRBV29-1
DNA: TGCAGCGTCCGTGATAGTTGGAGGGAAAACATTCAGTACTTC
CDR3: CSVRDSWRENIQYF

size: NA
D: NA
J: TRBJ1-3
V: TRBV4-1
DNA: TGCGCCAGCAGCCAGTCCCCAGGGAACTCTGGAAACACCATATATTTT
CDR3: CASSQSPGNSGNTIYF

size: many
D: TRBD2
J: TRBJ2-3
V: TRBV6-1
DNA: TGTGCCACCCTGCTAGGCGGGAGGGATACGCAGTATTTT
CDR3: CATLLGGRDTQYF

size: many
D: NA
J: TRBJ1-5
V: TRBV7-2
DNA: TGTGCCAGCAGCTTCGAGGGGGGGAATCAGCCCCAGCATTTT
CDR3: CASSFEGGNQPQHF

size: NA
D: NA
J: TRBJ1-2
V: TRBV7-6
DNA: TGTGCCAGCAGCCCTGTTACGGCGGCGTGGGACACCTTC
CDR3: CASSPVTAAWDTF

size: few
D: TRBD1
J: TRBJ2-7
V: TRBV18
DNA: TGTGCCAGCTCACCAGAGACAGGGGTCTACGAGCAGTACTTC
CDR3: CASSPETGVYEQYF

size: many
D: NA
J: TRBJ1-4
V: TRBV7-9
DNA: TGTGCCAGCAGCCTTGCCGGAGAGGGCCGGGCTAATGAAAAACTGTTTTTT
CDR3: CASSLAGEGRANEKLFF

size: many
D: NA
J: TRBJ2-2
V: TRBV30
DNA: TGTGCCTGGAGTGGCGGGCGAACGAACACCGGGGAGCTGTTTTTT
CDR3: CAWSGGRTNTGELFF

size: NA
D: NA
J: TRBJ1-1
V: TRBV10-1
DNA: TGCGCCAGCAGTGACCCAAACTGCCTAAGGGGGAACACTGAAGCTTTCTTT
CDR3: CASSDPNCLRGNTEAFF

size: many
D: NA
J: TRBJ2-4
V: TRBV29-1
DNA: TGCAGCGTTGAACGGAAAAACATTCAGTACTTC
CDR3: CSVERKNIQYF

size: many
D: TRBD1
J: TRBJ2-1
V: TRBV4-1
DNA: TGCGCCAGCAGCCAAGATCGGGGACAGGGGAACTACAATGAGCAGTTCTTC
CDR3: CASSQDRGQGNYNEQFF

size: many
D: NA
J: TRBJ2-1
V: TRBV4-1
DNA: TGCGCCAGCAGCCACCAAGCCAGGACAGTGACCAACAATGAGCAGTTCTTC
CDR3: CASSHQARTVTNNEQFF

size: many
D: TRBD1
J: TRBJ1-2
V: TRBV6-2/TRBV6-3
DNA: TGTGCCAGCAGCCCAAAGCCGGGACAGAACTATGGCTACACCTTC
CDR3: CASSPKPGQNYGYTF

size: many
D: NA
J: TRBJ1-4
V: TRBV10-3
DNA: TGTGCCATCAGTGAGGGAGAGGATGAAAAACTGTTTTTT
CDR3: CAISEGEDEKLFF

size: many
D: TRBD1
J: TRBJ2-7
V: TRBV10-3
DNA: TGTGCCATCAGTGAGAAGAGCGGGACAGGGAACGAGCAGTACTTC
CDR3: CAISEKSGTGNEQYF

size: many
D: TRBD1
J: TRBJ1-3
V: TRBV4-2
DNA: TGTGCCAGCAGCCAAGCTCCAGGGGGCGCCGGTGGTGGAAACACCATATATTTT
CDR3: CASSQAPGGAGGGNTIYF

size: many
D: TRBD1
J: TRBJ2-1
V: TRBV20-1
DNA: TGCAGTGCCTACGGGACAGGGGGCTACAATGAGCAGTTCTTC
CDR3: CSAYGTGGYNEQFF

size: many
D: TRBD2
J: TRBJ2-1
V: TRBV5-1
DNA: TGCGCCAGCAGCTTAGGGACTAGCGGGATCTCCTACAATGAGCAGTTCTTC
CDR3: CASSLGTSGISYNEQFF

size: many
D: NA
J: TRBJ2-3
V: TRBV27
DNA: TGTGCCAGCAGTTTGGATCTATCAGATACGCAGTATTTT
CDR3: CASSLDLSDTQYF

size: few
D: NA
J: TRBJ2-7
V: TRBV10-1
DNA: TGCGCCAGCAGTGAGTCGGGACGACATTGGGAGCAGTACTTC
CDR3: CASSESGRHWEQYF

size: many
D: NA
J: TRBJ2-7
V: TRBV19
DNA: TGTGCCAGTAGTATGATGGAAGGGGGCTACGAGCAGTACTTC
CDR3: CASSMMEGGYEQYF

size: many
D: TRBD1
J: TRBJ2-7
V: TRBV3-1
DNA: TGTGCCAGCAGCCCAGGGACAGGGCCCTCCTACGAGCAGTACTTC
CDR3: CASSPGTGPSYEQYF

size: NA
D: NA
J: TRBJ1-5
V: TRBV15
DNA: TGTGCCACCGGAGACATAGGGGCACAGCCCCAGCATTTT
CDR3: CATGDIGAQPQHF

size: many
D: NA
J: TRBJ1-3
V: TRBV20-1
DNA: TGCAGTGCTAGAGACGGATCGGGAAACACCATATATTTT
CDR3: CSARDGSGNTIYF

size: NA
D: TRBD2
J: TRBJ2-1
V: TRBV10-3
DNA: TGTGCCATCAGGCCCCTAGCGGGAGTTATAAATGAGCAGTTCTTC
CDR3: CAIRPLAGVINEQFF

size: many
D: NA
J: TRBJ2-3
V: TRBV27
DNA: TGTGCCAGCAGTTTCTCAGGGCCGGGAGATACGCAGTATTTT
CDR3: CASSFSGPGDTQYF

size: many
D: NA
J: TRBJ2-3
V: TRBV5-1
DNA: TGCGCCAGCAGCTTGGTGGCGGGGTCATCAGATACGCAGTATTTT
CDR3: CASSLVAGSSDTQYF

size: many
D: NA
J: TRBJ1-2
V: TRBV20-1
DNA: TGCAGTGCCCGAACGGACACCGACTATGGCTACACCTTC
CDR3: CSARTDTDYGYTF

size: many
D: TRBD1
J: TRBJ1-4
V: TRBV4-2
DNA: TGTGCCAGCAGCCAAGGGACAGGGACAACTAATGAAAAACTGTTTTTT
CDR3: CASSQGTGTTNEKLFF